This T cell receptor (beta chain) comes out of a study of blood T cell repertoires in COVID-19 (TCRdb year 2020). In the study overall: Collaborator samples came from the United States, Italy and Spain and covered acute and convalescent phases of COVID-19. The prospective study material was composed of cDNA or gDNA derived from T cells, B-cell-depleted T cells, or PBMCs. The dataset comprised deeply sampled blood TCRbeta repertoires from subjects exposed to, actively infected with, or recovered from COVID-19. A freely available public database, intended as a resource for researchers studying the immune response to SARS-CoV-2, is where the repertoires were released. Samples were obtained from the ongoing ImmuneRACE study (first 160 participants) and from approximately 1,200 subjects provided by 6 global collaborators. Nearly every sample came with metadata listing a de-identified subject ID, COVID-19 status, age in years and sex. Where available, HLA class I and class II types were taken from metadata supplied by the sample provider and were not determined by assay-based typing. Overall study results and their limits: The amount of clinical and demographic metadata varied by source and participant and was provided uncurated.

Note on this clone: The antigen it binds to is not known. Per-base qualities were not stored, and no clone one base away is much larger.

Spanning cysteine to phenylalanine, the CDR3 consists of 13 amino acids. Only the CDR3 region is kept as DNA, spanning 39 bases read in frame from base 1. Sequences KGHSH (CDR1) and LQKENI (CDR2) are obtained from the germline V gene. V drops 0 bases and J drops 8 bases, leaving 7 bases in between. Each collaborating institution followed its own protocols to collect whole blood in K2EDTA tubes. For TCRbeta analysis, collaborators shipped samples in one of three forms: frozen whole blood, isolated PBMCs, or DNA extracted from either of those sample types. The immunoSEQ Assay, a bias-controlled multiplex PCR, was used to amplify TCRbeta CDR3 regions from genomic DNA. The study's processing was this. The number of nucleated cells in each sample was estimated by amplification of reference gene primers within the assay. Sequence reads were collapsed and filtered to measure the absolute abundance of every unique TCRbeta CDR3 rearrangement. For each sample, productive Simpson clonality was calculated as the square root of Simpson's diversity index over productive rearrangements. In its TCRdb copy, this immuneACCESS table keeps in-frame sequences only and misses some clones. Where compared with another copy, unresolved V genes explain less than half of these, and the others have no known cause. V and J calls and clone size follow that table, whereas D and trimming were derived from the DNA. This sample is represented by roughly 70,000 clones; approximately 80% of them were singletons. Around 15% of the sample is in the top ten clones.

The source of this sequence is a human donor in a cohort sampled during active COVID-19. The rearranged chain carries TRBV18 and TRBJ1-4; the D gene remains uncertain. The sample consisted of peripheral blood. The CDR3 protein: CASSPPRREKLFF. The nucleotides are TGTGCCAGCTCACCACCGAGGCGGGAAAAACTGTTTTTT.